The clone carrying this T cell receptor (beta chain) was observed at least ten times. The data are from a study of prognosis after radiotherapy for stage I lung cancer. Multiplex PCR in two rounds served to amplify TCR beta CDR3 from genomic DNA. Primers specific to each TRBV and TRBJ gene drove first-round PCR. Each CDR3 protein is one row after TCRdb ran MiXCR on the multiplex PCR reads. The data show about 31,000 distinct CDR3 sequences, 35% to 45% seen once. The sequencing used PBMCs, collected before or after stereotactic body radiation therapy (not recorded which). The clonotype was recovered from a donor aged 50 or older with non-small cell lung cancer.

The CDR3 DNA reads TGCGCCAGCAGCCCAGGACTAGCGCAGCAAGAGACCCAGTACTTC. Amino acid sequence: CASSPGLAQQETQYF. V usage is TRBV5-1 and J usage is TRBJ2-5; 9 bases agree with TRBD2. The CDR3 is 15 amino acids. The ends lost 4 bases at V and 2 bases at J; junction bases unmatched: 6. The V gene's germline CDR1 is SGHRS and CDR2 YFSETQ.